This entry lists 2 T cell receptor beta chains sequenced from one sample in a study of cytomegalovirus exposure and HLA in healthy donors. The PCR used 60 Vbeta and 13 Jbeta primers. The method was immunoSEQ multiplex PCR; TCRdb's version includes in-frame clones alone and lacks a portion of them. The sample carries 130,000 or so clones, about 75% recorded once. Input material: PBMCs. The receptors shown here come from a woman between 40 and 50 years old in good health and CMV-seropositive.

The V and J genes are TRBV29-1 and TRBJ2-7; 7 bases are a match to TRBD1. This CDR3 comprises 13 residues. Germline V gene data show CDR1 as SQVTM and CDR2 as ANQGSEA. Trimming took 8 bases from V and 4 from J; bases not matched to a gene: 11. Here the CDR3 reads CSFRDSGAYEQYF. The CDR3 DNA reads as TGCAGCTTCCGGGACAGTGGGGCATACGAGCAGTACTTC.

The chain has TRBV25-1 and TRBJ1-5, with a weak D call TRBD1 (5 bases). The CDR3 runs to 12 residues. Germline V lookup: CDR1 MGHDK, CDR2 SYGVNS. V dropped 5 bases and J dropped 4 bases, with 6 bases sitting between them. The CDR3 reads CASSSGNQPQHF. CDR3 in DNA: TGTGCCAGCAGTTCAGGGAATCAGCCCCAGCATTTT.